This TCR beta chain is from a study of identical twins. A universal primer site was created by template switching, with the cDNA bearing unique molecular identifiers. MiXCR, applied by TCRdb to the 5' RACE reads, yields one record per CDR3 protein. The data contain 750,000 to 950,000 distinct CDR3 sequences, approximately 13% of them singletons. This CDR3 is 15 amino acids long. J gave up 3 bases and V 3 bases, and 5 bases lay outside the gene matches. Germline loops: CDR1 WNHNN, CDR2 SYGVQD (reference sequence). Only healthy Caucasians were included as donors. These data are also associated with another study on yellow fever vaccine responses in identical twins.

The chain uses TRBV10-1 and TRBJ2-3, with 8 positions matching TRBD1. The sequenced material came from PBMCs. This clonotype was sampled from a woman between 18 and 30 years old in good health. The CDR3 protein is CASSDRDRTTDTQYF. CDR3 in DNA: TGCGCCAGCAGTGATCGGGACAGGACTACAGATACGCAGTATTTT.